Following are 25 T cell receptor beta chains from one sample sequenced in a study of beta chain features in type 1 diabetes. Sequenced material consisted of expressed TCRB transcripts (all of the isolated RNA was reverse transcribed). Clones were read by immunoSEQ multiplex PCR, and TCRdb kept only the in-frame ones, dropping some. This sample carries about 450,000 clones, around 10% of them seen once, and the ten largest clones take roughly 0.046%. Sequencing used naive CD4+ T cells from blood. Receptors originate from a woman in her late teens or twenties in good health.

V usage is TRBV7-2 and J usage is TRBJ2-6, with D tentatively TRBD1 (5 bases). Between the trimmed V and J ends, which lost 5 bases and 0 bases, there was a span of 17 bases. Germline loops: CDR1 SGHTA, CDR2 FQGNSA. The CDR3 totals 18 residues. Written as DNA, the CDR3 is TGTGCCAGCAGCCTGCAGGGCCCAGCGTTCTCTGGGGCCAACGTCCTGACTTTC. Protein product: CASSLQGPAFSGANVLTF.

The genes are TRBV2 and TRBJ1-2; D possibly corresponds to TRBD1 (6 bases). This CDR3 spans 16 amino acids. Trimming pared 5 bases from V and 2 bases from J, leaving 18 bases between. The germline V gene has CDR1 SNHLY and CDR2 FYNNEI. The CDR3 nucleotides read TGTGCCAGCAGTTTTCGGACAGAATCCTTCAACTATGGCTACACCTTC. Translation gives CASSFRTESFNYGYTF.

This chain links TRBV5-4 with TRBJ1-1, with 7 bases identical to TRBD1. The V gene end was trimmed by 1 base and the J gene end by 4 bases; junction bases not matched to a gene: 7. CDR1 and CDR2 (germline): SGHNT, YYREEE (reference sequence). CDR3 length equals 15 residues. CDR3 in amino acids: CASSLSSNRGTEAFF. In DNA form, the CDR3 reads TGTGCCAGCAGCTTGTCATCGAACAGGGGCACTGAAGCTTTCTTT.

V is TRBV29-1 and J is TRBJ2-7; D possibly uses TRBD1 or TRBD2 (6 bases each). The germline V and J ends were trimmed by 6 bases and 0 bases, with 24 bases remaining between them. The CDR3 extends over 17 amino acids. Per germline, CDR1 SQVTM and CDR2 ANQGSEA. CDR3 in amino acids: CSVQGTKRAGSSYEQYF. CDR3 in DNA: TGCAGCGTACAGGGTACCAAGCGGGCGGGATCCTCCTACGAGCAGTACTTC.

V is TRBV18 and J is TRBJ2-5; TRBD2 agrees at 12 bases. The CDR3 is 18 residues long. Germline V gene data show CDR1 as KGHSH and CDR2 as LQKENI. Trimming removed 2 bases from V and 5 bases from J; junction bases left unmatched: 12. CDR3 coding DNA: TGTGCCAGCTCACCATTACCCGTGACTAGCGGGGGTTTCGAGACCCAGTACTTC. Amino acids: CASSPLPVTSGGFETQYF.

This CDR3 reads CASSQWTSGGYETQYF. CDR3 in DNA: TGTGCCAGCAGCCAGTGGACTAGCGGGGGGTATGAGACCCAGTACTTC. V usage is TRBV4-2 and J usage is TRBJ2-5; TRBD2 matches 14 bases. V trimming: 3 bases; J trimming: 5 bases; junction bases outside the gene matches: 5. The germline V gene has CDR1 LGHNA and CDR2 YNFKEQ. This CDR3 comprises 16 residues.

The V call is TRBV5-1, the J call TRBJ2-1, with 7 bases fitting TRBD2. Germline V gives CDR1 SGHRS, CDR2 YFSETQ. V shed 1 base and J 0 bases; nucleotides not matched to a gene: 4. The CDR3 totals 16 residues. CDR3 nucleotide sequence: TGCGCCAGCAGCTTGTTTAGCGGGTTCTCCTACAATGAGCAGTTCTTC. Translation gives CASSLFSGFSYNEQFF.

In the case of this clone: One end of the junction does not line up with germline, which may come from a read error. The chain links TRBV7-7 to TRBJ2-1, with D possibly matching TRBD1 (6 bases). From germline, CDR1 is SSHAT and CDR2 FNYEAQ (reference sequence). The CDR3 extends over 14 amino acids. The CDR3, as DNA: TGTGCTAGCAGTACGAACAGGGAACTGGGTGAGCAGTTCTTC. It is translated as CASSTNRELGEQFF.

The V gene is TRBV30, the J gene TRBJ1-5; D uncertain. The CDR3 has 10 amino acids. V lost 7 bases, J lost 5 bases, and 6 bases lay in between. The germline V gene encodes CDR1 GTSNPN and CDR2 SVGIG (reference sequence). CDR3 bases: TGTGCCTCCGGGGATCAGCCCCAGCATTTT. Translating gives CASGDQPQHF.

This clone was detected only a few times. This specimen includes other DNA sequences encoding the same CDR3. J is TRBJ2-7 and V is TRBV28; 7 positions match TRBD1. V shed 4 bases, J shed 1 base, and the junction held 4 bases outside the gene matches. CDR1 is MDHEN and CDR2 is SYDVKM in the germline V gene. The CDR3 length is 14 residues. In DNA form, the CDR3 reads TGTGCCAGCAGTTCCGGGACAGCTTCCTACGAGCAGTACGTC. Protein sequence: CASSSGTASYEQYV.

This clone was seen more than once but under ten times. The same CDR3 also results from other DNA sequences found in this sample. The chain uses TRBV30 and TRBJ1-5, with TRBD1 identical over 8 bases. The CDR3 length is 13 residues. The germline CDR1 and CDR2 sequences are GTSNPN and SVGIG (reference sequence). Trimming took 3 bases from V and 4 from J; bases not matched to a gene: 2. The CDR3 protein is CAWSDRGNQPQHF. CDR3 nucleotide sequence: TGTGCCTGGAGCGACAGGGGAAATCAGCCCCAGCATTTT.

The chain joins TRBV28 to TRBJ1-1; 8 nucleotides match TRBD1. Germline CDR1 is MDHEN and CDR2 is SYDVKM. After removal of 5 bases from V and 3 bases from J, the junction contained 2 bases not matched to a gene. The CDR3 extends over 13 amino acids. The CDR3 DNA follows: TGTGCCAGCAGTCGGGACAGGTACACTGAAGCTTTCTTT. It codes for CASSRDRYTEAFF.

This clone was seen a handful of times. This chain uses TRBV11-1 with TRBJ2-3; D is undetermined. V gave up 5 bases and J gave up 0 bases, with 12 bases separating them. The germline gives CDR1 SGHAT, CDR2 FQDESV (reference sequence). This CDR3 region has 15 residues. The CDR3 spells CASSHRTTSTDTQYF. The CDR3 DNA reads as TGTGCCAGCAGCCATCGGACCACTAGCACAGATACGCAGTATTTT.

This clone has only a few counts. The rearrangement uses TRBV7-6 and TRBJ2-3, with D perhaps assigned TRBD1 or TRBD2 (5 bases each). Per the germline V gene, CDR1 is SGHVS and CDR2 is FNYEAQ. The CDR3 runs to 13 residues. Trimming took off 1 base at V and 7 bases at J, with 9 bases between the two ends. CDR3 protein: CASSLVGANTQYF. The CDR3 nucleotides are TGTGCCAGCAGCTTAGTCGGGGCAAATACGCAGTATTTT.

The chain employs TRBV2 and TRBJ2-7, with 8 positions matching TRBD1. This CDR3 region has 13 residues. Germline CDR1 SNHLY, CDR2 FYNNEI. J lost 7 bases, V lost 9 bases, and 11 bases had no gene match. This chain's CDR3 is CARKTGVLGEQYV. The CDR3, as DNA: TGTGCCAGAAAGACAGGGGTTCTTGGGGAGCAGTACGTC.

The CDR3 is CASSPGRAVDTQYF. The DNA of the CDR3 is TGTGCCAGCAGCCCCGGGAGGGCGGTAGATACGCAGTATTTT. The rearrangement links TRBV7-3 to TRBJ2-3; 8 nucleotides line up with TRBD2. CDR3 length: 14 residues. From germline, CDR1 is SGHTA and CDR2 FQGTGA. V lost 5 bases, J lost 5 bases, and 6 bases stayed unmatched.

This clone was observed a handful of times. Other DNA sequences of this sample code for an identical CDR3. The V call is TRBV7-3, the J call TRBJ2-3, with D tentatively TRBD2 (6 bases). This CDR3 comprises 14 residues. Germline CDR1 SGHTA, CDR2 FQGTGA. The V end was cut by 1 base, the J end by 1 base, with 6 bases between. CDR3 residues: CASSLSGGTDTQYF. CDR3 DNA sequence: TGTGCCAGCAGCTTAAGCGGGGGCACAGATACGCAGTATTTT.

This clone was recorded a few times. The J gene is TRBJ2-7, the V gene TRBV9; 7 bases agree with TRBD2. The CDR3 is 13 residues long. Germline V gene data show CDR1 as SGDLS and CDR2 as YYNGEE. V lost 6 bases, J lost 4 bases, and 7 bases stayed unmatched. The CDR3 nucleotides read TGTGCCAGCAACCCCCTGGGGGGGTACGAGCAGTACTTC. Translating gives CASNPLGGYEQYF.

This clone was seen a few times. V usage is TRBV7-2 and J usage is TRBJ2-1, with TRBD2 as a possible D gene (6 bases). V lost 2 bases and J 7 bases, leaving 6 bases between the germline ends. This CDR3 spans 12 amino acids. CDR1 and CDR2 from the germline V gene are SGHTA and FQGNSA. CDR3 sequence reads: CASSLRENEQFF. The DNA for the CDR3 is TGTGCCAGCAGCTTACGGGAGAATGAGCAGTTCTTC.

This sequence joins TRBV7-2 and TRBJ2-3, with D unresolved. The CDR3 loop spans 13 amino acids. Trimming took 1 base from V and 4 from J, leaving 6 bases between them. Per the germline V gene, CDR1 is SGHTA and CDR2 is FQGNSA. In DNA form, the CDR3 reads TGTGCCAGCAGCTTAGGGCGACCAGATACGCAGTATTTT. Its translation: CASSLGRPDTQYF.

This clone was picked up a small number of times. This chain joins TRBV29-1 and TRBJ2-1; 9 bases map to TRBD2. The CDR3 totals 15 residues. V was pared by 4 bases and J by 2 bases, with 6 bases of the junction left unmatched. Germline V gives CDR1 SQVTM, CDR2 ANQGSEA. CDR3 DNA sequence: TGCAGCGTTGTGGATAGCGGGGGTCCCTACAATGAGCAGTTCTTC. Amino acid sequence: CSVVDSGGPYNEQFF.

This clone appeared a single time. The chain is built from TRBV10-3 and TRBJ2-7; 10 bases align to TRBD1. The CDR3 is made up of 15 amino acids. V gave up 6 bases and J gave up 0 bases; unmatched junction bases: 5. The germline V gene encodes CDR1 ENHRY and CDR2 SYGVKD. CDR3 DNA: TGTGCCATCAGCAGCCGGACAGGGGGCTCCTACGAGCAGTACTTC. It encodes CAISSRTGGSYEQYF.

The rearrangement links TRBV2 to TRBJ2-5, with D maybe TRBD1 (8 bases). CDR3 size: 15 residues. V was trimmed by 7 bases and J by 1 base, leaving 16 bases between them. The V gene's germline CDR1 is SNHLY and CDR2 FYNNEI. The CDR3 DNA is TGTGCCAGCAAGGAAAACAGGGGGGGCCAAGAGACCCAGTACTTC. It yields the protein CASKENRGGQETQYF.

This sequence joins TRBV14 and TRBJ2-7; 7 bases are a match to TRBD1. Germline CDR1 is SGHDN and CDR2 is FVKESK. J gave up 3 bases and V 3 bases, and 5 bases lay outside the gene matches. The CDR3 is 14 residues long. The chain's CDR3 is CASSHLNRGYEQYF. CDR3 bases: TGTGCCAGCAGCCACCTAAACAGGGGCTACGAGCAGTACTTC.

This clone has only a few counts. The V and J genes are TRBV5-1 and TRBJ2-1, with TRBD2 identical over 7 bases. The ends lost 1 base at V and 8 bases at J; junction bases unmatched: 9. The CDR3 has 15 amino acids. Germline V lookup: CDR1 SGHRS, CDR2 YFSETQ. CDR3 DNA sequence: TGCGCCAGCAGCTTGAAATGGCGGGGGTCCGATGAGCAGTTCTTC. Translated: CASSLKWRGSDEQFF.